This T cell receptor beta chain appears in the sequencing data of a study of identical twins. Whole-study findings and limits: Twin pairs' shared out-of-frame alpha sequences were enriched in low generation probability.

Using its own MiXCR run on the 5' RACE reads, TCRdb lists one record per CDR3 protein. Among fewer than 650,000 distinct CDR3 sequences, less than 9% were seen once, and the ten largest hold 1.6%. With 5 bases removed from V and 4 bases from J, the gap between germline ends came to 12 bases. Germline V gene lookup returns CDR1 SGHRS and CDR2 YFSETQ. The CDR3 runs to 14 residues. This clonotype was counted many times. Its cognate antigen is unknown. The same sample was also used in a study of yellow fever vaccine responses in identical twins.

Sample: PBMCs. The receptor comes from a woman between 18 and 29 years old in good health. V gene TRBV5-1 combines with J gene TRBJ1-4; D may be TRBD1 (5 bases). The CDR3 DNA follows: TGCGCCAGCAGTTCGGGGGAGCTTAATGAAAAACTGTTTTTT. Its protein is CASSSGELNEKLFF.